This T cell receptor (beta chain) was profiled in a study of metastatic and nonmetastatic thyroid tumors. Across the whole study: Comparison of repertoires was carried out across blood and tumor or nodule tissue from malignant and benign thyroid patients. General observations from the study: The reported finding was significantly higher TCR beta diversity in malignant thyroid tumors relative to benign nodules, in blood and tumor.

In the authors' workflow: A distant-metastasis classifier for papillary thyroid cancer was built using CDR3 differences across clinicopathological groups. TCRdb re-called clones from the PCR reads using MiXCR. TCRdb assigned the V and J calls; the authors' analysis was not used. This table has 6,500 to 9,000 clones, about 26% appearing once. Sample share makes this clone medium-sized. The target antigen is unknown. Treatment of any kind had been given to no patient before thyroid surgery. Per the germline V gene, CDR1 is MDHEN and CDR2 is SYDVKM. Trimming stripped 6 bases from V and 3 bases from J, with 8 bases between. CDR3 length: 12 amino acids.

The sequenced material came from adjacent normal tissue. The chain is built from TRBV28 and TRBJ1-2; D is ambiguous. This clonotype originated in a female donor with papillary thyroid cancer or a benign thyroid nodule (not recorded which). Some clones in this sample may be carry-over from other donors' samples. The CDR3 DNA follows: TGTGCCAGCAGCACCCCCCACTATGGCTACACCTTC. The encoded protein is CASSTPHYGYTF.